This TCR beta chain comes out of a study of cytomegalovirus exposure and HLA in healthy donors. The CDR3 has 15 amino acids. Germline lookup yields CDR1 SGHNT and CDR2 YYREEE (reference sequence). V lost 0 bases, J lost 4 bases, and 12 bases lay in between. Use of 60 Vbeta and 13 Jbeta primers characterized the PCR. Generated by immunoSEQ multiplex PCR, the TCRdb table keeps only in-frame clones and is missing some. The sample lists 140,000 or so clones; 76% were seen once. The receptor was isolated from a woman aged 40 to 49 in good health and CMV-seronegative. The chain employs TRBV5-4 and TRBJ2-3; tentatively, D is TRBD2 (7 bases). Sequences were obtained from PBMCs. The CDR3 loop is CASSLARGAADTQYF. CDR3 nucleotide sequence: TGTGCCAGCAGCTTGGCCCGGGGGGCAGCAGATACGCAGTATTTT.